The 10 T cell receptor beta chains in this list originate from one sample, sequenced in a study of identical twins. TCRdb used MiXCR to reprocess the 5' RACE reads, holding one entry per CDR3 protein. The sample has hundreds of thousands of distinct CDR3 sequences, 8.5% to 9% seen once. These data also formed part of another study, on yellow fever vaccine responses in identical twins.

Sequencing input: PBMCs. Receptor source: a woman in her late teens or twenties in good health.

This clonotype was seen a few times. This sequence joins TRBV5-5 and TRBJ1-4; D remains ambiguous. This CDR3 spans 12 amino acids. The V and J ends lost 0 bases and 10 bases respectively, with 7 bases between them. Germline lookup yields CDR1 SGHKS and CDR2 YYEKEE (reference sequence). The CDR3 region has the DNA TGTGCCAGCAGCTTGGAAGAGGGAAAACTGTTTTTT. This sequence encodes CASSLEEGKLFF. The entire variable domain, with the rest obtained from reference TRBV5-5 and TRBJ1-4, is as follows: DAGVTQSPTHLIKTRGQQVTLRCSPISGHKSVSWYQQVLGQGPQFIFQYYEKEERGRGNFPDRFSARQFPNYSSELNVNALLLGDSALYLCASSLEEGKLFFGSGTQLSVL.

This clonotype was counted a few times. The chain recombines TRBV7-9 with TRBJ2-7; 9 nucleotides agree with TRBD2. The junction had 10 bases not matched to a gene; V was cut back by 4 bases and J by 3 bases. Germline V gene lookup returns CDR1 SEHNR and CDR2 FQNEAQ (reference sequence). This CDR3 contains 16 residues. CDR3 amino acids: CASSSPVRAGGYEQYF. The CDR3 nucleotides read TGTGCCAGCAGCTCGCCTGTGAGAGCGGGAGGCTACGAGCAGTACTTC.

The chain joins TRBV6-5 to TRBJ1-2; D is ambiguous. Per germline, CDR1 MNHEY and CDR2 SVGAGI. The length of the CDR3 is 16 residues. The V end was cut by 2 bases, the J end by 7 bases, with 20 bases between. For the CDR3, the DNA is TGTGCCAGCAGTTACACTAACGACCCGTCCCTGGGTGGCTACACCTTC. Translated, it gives CASSYTNDPSLGGYTF.

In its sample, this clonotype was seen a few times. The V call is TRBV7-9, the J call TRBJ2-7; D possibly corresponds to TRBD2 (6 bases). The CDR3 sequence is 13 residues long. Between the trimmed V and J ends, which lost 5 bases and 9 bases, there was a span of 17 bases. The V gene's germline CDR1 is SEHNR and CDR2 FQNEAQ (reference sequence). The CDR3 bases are TGTGCCAGCAGCAAGACGGGACTGGAGGGGCAGTACTTC. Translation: CASSKTGLEGQYF.

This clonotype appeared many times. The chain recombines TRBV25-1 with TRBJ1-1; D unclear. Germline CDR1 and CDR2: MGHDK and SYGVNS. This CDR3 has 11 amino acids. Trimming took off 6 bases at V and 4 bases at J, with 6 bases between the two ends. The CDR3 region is CASRTSTEAFF. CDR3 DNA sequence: TGTGCCAGCAGGACGAGCACTGAAGCTTTCTTT.

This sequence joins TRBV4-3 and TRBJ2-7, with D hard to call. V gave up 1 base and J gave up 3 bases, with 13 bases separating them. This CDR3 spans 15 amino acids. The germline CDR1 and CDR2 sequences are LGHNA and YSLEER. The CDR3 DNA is TGCGCCAGCAGCCAAGTTCGCGGCATGCGCTACGAGCAGTACTTC. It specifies CASSQVRGMRYEQYF.

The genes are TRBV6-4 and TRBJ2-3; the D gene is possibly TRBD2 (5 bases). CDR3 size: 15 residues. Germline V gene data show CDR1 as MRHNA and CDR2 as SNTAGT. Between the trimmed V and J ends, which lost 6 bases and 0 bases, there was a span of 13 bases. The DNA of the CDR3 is TGTGCCAGCAGCGATGGACTTTCTAGCACAGATACGCAGTATTTT. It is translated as CASSDGLSSTDTQYF.

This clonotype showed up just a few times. The CDR3 DNA follows: TGCAGTGCTAGAGATCCCACCCCTGGGAGAAACATTCAGTACTTC. Translated, it gives CSARDPTPGRNIQYF. The gene calls are TRBV20-1 and TRBJ2-4, with D possibly being TRBD2 (5 bases). V was trimmed by 0 bases and J by 6 bases, leaving 15 bases between them. The germline gives CDR1 DFQATT, CDR2 SNEGSKA (reference sequence). The CDR3 runs 15 residues.

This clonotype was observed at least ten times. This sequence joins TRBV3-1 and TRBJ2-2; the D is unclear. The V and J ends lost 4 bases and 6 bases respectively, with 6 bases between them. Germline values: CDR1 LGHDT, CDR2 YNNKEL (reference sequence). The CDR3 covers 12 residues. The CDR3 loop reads CASSRVSGELFF. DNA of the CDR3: TGTGCCAGCAGCCGGGTTTCCGGGGAGCTGTTTTTT. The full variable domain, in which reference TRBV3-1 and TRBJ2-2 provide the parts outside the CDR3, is DTAVSQTPKYLVTQMGNDKSIKCEQNLGHDTMYWYKQDSKKFLKIMFSYNNKELIINETVPNRFSPKSPDKAHLNLHINSLELGDSAVYFCASSRVSGELFFGEGSRLTVL.

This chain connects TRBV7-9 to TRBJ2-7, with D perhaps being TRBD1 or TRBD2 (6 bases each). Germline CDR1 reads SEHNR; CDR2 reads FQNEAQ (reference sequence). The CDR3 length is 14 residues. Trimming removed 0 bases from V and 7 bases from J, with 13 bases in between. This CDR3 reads CASSLASDSGEQYF. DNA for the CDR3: TGTGCCAGCAGCTTAGCTTCGGACAGCGGGGAGCAGTACTTC.